These 23 T cell receptor beta chains were sequenced from one sample in a study of T cell changes during pregnancy in multiple sclerosis. Profiled with immunoSEQ multiplex PCR; TCRdb holds only in-frame clones, not every one. The data hold just over 60,000 clones, with about nine tenths observed a single time. The input for sequencing was peripheral blood, taken in the second trimester of pregnancy. Receptors were obtained from a female donor in good health, enrolled as a control in a pregnancy study.

This clone was seen a single time. The CDR3 protein is CATSRETGPNYNEQFF. In nucleotides, the CDR3 is TGTGCCACCAGCAGAGAGACTGGCCCAAACTACAATGAGCAGTTCTTC. The gene calls are TRBV15 and TRBJ2-1, with D uncertain. The CDR3 is made up of 16 amino acids. From germline, CDR1 is LNHNV and CDR2 YYDKDF (reference sequence). Trimming pared 0 bases from V and 3 bases from J, leaving 12 bases between.

The chain combines TRBV4-1 with TRBJ2-7; D remains ambiguous. CDR3 length: 15 amino acids. CDR1 is MGHRA and CDR2 is YSYEKL in the germline V gene. Trimming removed 0 bases at V and 2 bases at J, with 11 bases between. DNA for the CDR3: TGCGCCAGCAGCCAAGATCAGCACAGTCCCTACGAGCAGTACTTC. This gives the protein CASSQDQHSPYEQYF.

The V and J genes are TRBV19 and TRBJ2-7; TRBD1 might be the D (6 bases). CDR3 length equals 13 residues. CDR1 is LNHDA and CDR2 is SQIVND in the germline V gene (reference sequence). Trimming took 5 bases from V and 6 from J, leaving 14 bases between them. In DNA, the CDR3 is TGTGCCAGTAGTTCGGACAGCTGGAGCGAGCAGTACTTC. Translated, it gives CASSSDSWSEQYF.

The rearrangement uses TRBV28 and TRBJ2-7; TRBD2 agrees at 11 bases. V shed 5 bases, J shed 3 bases, and the junction held 6 bases outside the gene matches. The CDR3 length is 15 residues. Germline CDR1 MDHEN, CDR2 SYDVKM. CDR3 DNA: TGTGCCAGCAGTCCAACTAGCGGGAGTTACTACGAGCAGTACTTC. Its protein product is CASSPTSGSYYEQYF.

The chain has TRBV9 and TRBJ2-3, with 12 positions matching TRBD2. V trimming: 0 bases; J trimming: 3 bases; junction bases outside the gene matches: 2. Germline-derived CDR1 and CDR2 are SGDLS and YYNGEE. CDR3 length: 16 amino acids. CDR3 nucleotide sequence: TGTGCCAGCAGCGTAGTACTAGCGGGGGGAACAGATACGCAGTATTTT. Its translation: CASSVVLAGGTDTQYF.

The CDR3 is CASSVVMGPSTDTQYF. DNA of the CDR3: TGTGCCAGCAGCGTTGTTATGGGGCCGAGCACAGATACGCAGTATTTT. The chain employs TRBV9 and TRBJ2-3, with a weak D call TRBD1 (5 bases). Germline values: CDR1 SGDLS, CDR2 YYNGEE. This CDR3 is built from 16 residues. Trimming shortened V by 2 bases and J by 0 bases, and 13 bases separated the two germline ends.

The sample holds one count of this clone. Other nucleotide sequences from this sample produce the same CDR3. The rearrangement links TRBV28 to TRBJ2-1; D is possibly TRBD2 (6 bases). In germline, CDR1 is MDHEN, CDR2 SYDVKM. Trimming took 2 bases from V and 0 from J, leaving 8 bases between them. The CDR3 spans 15 residues. DNA of the CDR3: TGTGCCAGCAGTTTAGGGGGGAGCTCCTACAATGAGCAGTTCTTC. It yields the protein CASSLGGSSYNEQFF.

This rearrangement joins TRBV6-5 to TRBJ2-2, with a tentative D call TRBD2 (7 bases). The CDR3 contains 15 residues. The V and J ends lost 8 bases and 4 bases respectively, with 17 bases between them. Germline loops: CDR1 MNHEY, CDR2 SVGAGI. The CDR3 reads CASVRGAEGTGELFF. Here the CDR3 DNA reads TGTGCCAGCGTACGGGGGGCCGAGGGCACCGGGGAGCTGTTTTTT.

The chain recombines TRBV12-2 with TRBJ1-2. TRBV12-2 is designated a pseudogene. The CDR3 extends over 17 amino acids. CDR3 sequence reads: CASRFSGGENPNYGYTF. The DNA for the CDR3 is TGTGCAAGTCGCTTTTCGGGGGGGGAGAATCCTAACTATGGCTACACCTTC.

The gene calls are TRBV5-6 and TRBJ1-4, with D tentatively TRBD1 (6 bases). The ends were cut back, 0 bases at V and 5 bases at J, with 17 bases in the middle. CDR1 and CDR2 from the germline V gene are SGHDT and YYEEEE. This CDR3 has 17 residues. The CDR3 reads CASSLGATGRGNEKLFF. The CDR3 DNA reads TGTGCCAGCAGCTTGGGGGCCACAGGGAGGGGGAATGAAAAACTGTTTTTT.

J is TRBJ2-7 and V is TRBV27; D is perhaps TRBD1 (6 bases). Trimming left V 4 bases short and J 4 bases short, with 11 bases between. The CDR3 contains 13 residues. Germline CDR1 is MNHEY and CDR2 is SMNVEV (reference sequence). CDR3 loop: CASSSGTTYEQYF. CDR3 DNA: TGTGCCAGCAGTTCCGGGACAACGTACGAGCAGTACTTC.

This clone was detected only a few times. Relative to the germline gene, one junction end is altered; a read error may explain this. The chain joins TRBV11-2 to TRBJ1-1; D call uncertain. Looked up from germline, CDR1 is SGHAT and CDR2 is FQNNGV. CDR3 length: 13 residues. The CDR3 sequence: CASSVELNTEAFF. Written as DNA, the CDR3 is TGTGCCAGCAGCGTAGAACTAAACACTGAAGCTTTCTTT.

The chain links TRBV4-3 to TRBJ2-2, with D tentatively TRBD2 (5 bases). Germline CDR1 is LGHNA and CDR2 is YSLEER. This CDR3 has 15 residues. V lost 0 bases and J 4 bases, leaving 9 bases between the germline ends. CDR3 amino acids: CASSQEGGLTGELFF. CDR3 coding DNA: TGCGCCAGCAGCCAAGAAGGCGGGCTCACCGGGGAGCTGTTTTTT.

The chain carries TRBV6-1 and TRBJ2-6; 9 bases line up with TRBD1. Germline V gene sequence: CDR1 MNHNS, CDR2 SASEGT. The length of the CDR3 is 17 residues. The V segment lost 4 bases and the J segment 0 bases; nucleotides outside the gene matches: 4. CDR3 sequence reads: CASSAGTGSSGANVLTF. CDR3 sequence (DNA): TGTGCCAGCAGTGCCGGGACAGGGAGCTCTGGGGCCAACGTCCTGACTTTC.

This chain joins TRBV10-3 and TRBJ2-7; TRBD1 aligns across 8 bases. The CDR3 contains 13 residues. V lost 7 bases, J lost 7 bases, and 9 bases stayed unmatched. Germline loops: CDR1 ENHRY, CDR2 SYGVKD. Written as DNA, the CDR3 is TGTGCCATCACCAGGGGGCCTGGTTATGAGCAGTACTTC. Its protein is CAITRGPGYEQYF.

The gene calls are TRBV4-2 and TRBJ2-3, with 13 bases matching TRBD2. The CDR3 is 20 residues long. Trimming took 4 bases from V and 1 from J; bases not matched to a gene: 14. The germline gives CDR1 LGHNA, CDR2 YNFKEQ. CDR3 region: CASSPLTLAGGPGRTDTQYF. CDR3 bases: TGTGCCAGCAGCCCTCTAACACTAGCGGGGGGGCCGGGTCGCACAGATACGCAGTATTTT.

This clone is categorized as medium-sized. The chain has TRBV4-2 and TRBJ1-2, with 8 bases aligning to TRBD1. Germline V CDR1 and CDR2: LGHNA, YNFKEQ. CDR3 length: 15 amino acids. V shed 3 bases and J 8 bases; nucleotides not matched to a gene: 11. The CDR3 nucleotides read TGTGCCAGCAGCCAGGCACAGGGGGTTGTAGAGGGCTACACCTTC. Translating gives CASSQAQGVVEGYTF.

This clone has just one count. The chain joins TRBV15 to TRBJ1-4; 7 nucleotides line up with TRBD1. After removal of 6 bases from V and 8 bases from J, the junction contained 6 bases not matched to a gene. The CDR3 spans 13 residues. In germline, CDR1 is LNHNV, CDR2 YYDKDF (reference sequence). CDR3 amino acids: CATREGAGEKLFF. The CDR3 DNA reads as TGTGCCACCAGGGAGGGGGCTGGAGAAAAACTGTTTTTT.

This chain uses TRBV5-4 with TRBJ1-2; possibly TRBD1 for D (5 bases). V lost 4 bases and J lost 0, with 16 bases in between. Germline lookup yields CDR1 SGHNT and CDR2 YYREEE (reference sequence). The CDR3 has 16 residues. CDR3 nucleotides: TGTGCCAGCAGCCCGGGGGTGACAACAGCTAACTATGGCTACACCTTC. Translating gives CASSPGVTTANYGYTF.

The chain carries TRBV9 and TRBJ2-1, with 13 bases that match TRBD2. This CDR3 has 20 residues. With 4 bases clipped from V and 9 bases from J, the junction kept 22 bases outside the gene matches. Germline V lookup: CDR1 SGDLS, CDR2 YYNGEE. CDR3 sequence reads: CASSTSTTAAGLAGVLEQFF. The CDR3 coding sequence is TGTGCCAGCAGCACAAGTACGACGGCCGCAGGACTAGCGGGAGTTCTTGAGCAGTTCTTC.

The rearrangement links TRBV7-9 to TRBJ1-1; D is uncertain. Trimming removed 1 base from V and 2 bases from J, with 8 bases in between. Germline values: CDR1 SEHNR, CDR2 FQNEAQ (reference sequence). The length of the CDR3 is 14 residues. The CDR3 here is CASSLGQANTEAFF. In nucleotides, the CDR3 is TGTGCCAGCAGCTTAGGTCAAGCAAACACTGAAGCTTTCTTT.

The chain recombines TRBV28 with TRBJ2-7; D is uncertain. The CDR3 is made up of 11 amino acids. Germline-derived CDR1 and CDR2 are MDHEN and SYDVKM. V shed 11 bases and J shed 0 bases, with 8 bases lying between them. This CDR3 is CAARDSYEQYF. The DNA for the CDR3 is TGTGCCGCTCGCGACTCCTACGAGCAGTACTTC. Looking up the rest from reference TRBV28 and TRBJ2-7 gives the full variable domain: DVKVTQSSRYLVKRTGEKVFLECVQDMDHENMFWYRQDPGLGLRLIYFSYDVKMKEKGDIPEGYSVSREKKERFSLILESASTNQTSMYLCAARDSYEQYFGPGTRLTVT.

This clone was picked up one time. The chain couples TRBV7-3 to TRBJ2-3; 9 nucleotides line up with TRBD2. The V and J ends lost 4 bases and 4 bases, in that order; junction bases with no gene match: 9. The CDR3 is 16 amino acids. Germline loops: CDR1 SGHTA, CDR2 FQGTGA. CDR3 nucleotide sequence: TGTGCCAGCAGCTCCTCCGTAGCGGGAGTACCAGATACGCAGTATTTT. This codes for CASSSSVAGVPDTQYF.